The rows below give T cell receptor beta chains drawn from one sample of a study of molecular identifiers for immune sequencing clone quantification. TCRdb independently ran MiXCR on the PCR reads; one entry per CDR3 protein. Here the sample spans some 590,000 distinct CDR3 sequences, roughly 25% being singletons. Sequenced: naive CD8+ T cells from blood, with Jurkat cell RNA spiked in. Receptors originate from a human donor in good health. Some libraries in this study had Jurkat cell RNA spiked in. CDR3s leave out the opening cysteine and the closing phenylalanine or tryptophan.

>TRBJ2-7|TRBV6-1
ASSPDAEAPYEQY
>TRBJ2-7|TRBV4-2
ASSLPGQGIYEQY
>TRBJ1-6|TRBV28
ASSPVDPSPLH
>TRBJ2-5|TRBV15
ATSRARTDIQETQY
>TRBJ2-7|TRBV27
ASSLSRPYEQY
>TRBJ1-5|TRBV7-8
ASSLADSRNQPQH
>TRBJ1-3|TRBV28
ASSLEGSASGNTIY
>TRBJ2-3|TRBV9
ASSPPPGLAGPTDTQY
>TRBJ2-5|TRBV20-1
SARVSRTQETQY
>TRBJ2-1|TRBV7-2
ASSPFEVGYNEQF
>TRBJ2-3|TRBV12-3/TRBV12-4
ASSLRGPDTQY
>TRBJ2-7|TRBV6-5
ASSSFETGVEQY
>TRBJ2-7|TRBV6-1
ASAPRGTELYEQY
>TRBJ2-3|TRBV20-1
SASPEVAGGPHTQY
>TRBJ2-1|TRBV6-2/TRBV6-3
ASSYLVEGNEQF
>TRBJ2-1|TRBV29-1
SHAPGLLDHNEQF
>TRBJ1-2|TRBV12-3/TRBV12-4
ASSWRTTYGYT
>TRBJ1-1|TRBV28
ASSLRGGGNMNTEAF
>TRBJ2-7|TRBV27
ASSLGPGYYEQY
>TRBJ2-7|TRBV4-2
ASSQVTSGGGYEQY
>TRBJ1-6|TRBV5-1
ASSSGTVSSYNSPLH
>TRBJ2-2|TRBV4-1
ASSPGLMNTGELF
>TRBJ2-7|TRBV7-6
ASSSVAGGAYEQY
>TRBJ2-5|TRBV6-2/TRBV6-3
ASSEELVRETQY
>TRBJ1-2|TRBV11-2
ASSLSPGQRDGYT
>TRBJ1-1|TRBV4-2
ASSQDRGRRDTEAF
>TRBJ2-7|TRBV20-1
SARDSAYEQY
>TRBJ2-1|TRBV7-9
ASSLDSGSFGQF
>TRBJ2-1|TRBV24-1
ATSDSDRGGDEQF
>TRBJ2-3|TRBV2
ASRDRLVPTDTQY
>TRBJ1-4|TRBV7-9
ASSSRGQGNEKLF
>TRBJ2-7|TRBV7-9
ASTSAGDLYEQY
>TRBJ1-1|TRBV30
AWTPTGGRRGNTEAF
>TRBJ1-4|TRBV4-3
ASSQDLSGRGEKLF
>TRBJ1-5|TRBV24-1
APARGGGNPPPP
>TRBJ1-1|TRBV5-1
ASTKSSGWAEAF
>TRBJ1-6|TRBV12-5
ASGFAGGPAGSPLH
>TRBJ1-5|TRBV20-1
SARVDSTYSNQPQH
>TRBJ2-2|TRBV3-1
ASSQERYTGELF
>TRBJ2-7|TRBV7-8
ASSLRTAYEQY
>TRBJ1-1|TRBV19
ASSIGGLQTEAF
>TRBJ2-7|TRBV6-5
ASSWTGTGDYEQY
>TRBJ2-7|TRBV6-2/TRBV6-3
ASSYSRGAGAHIEQY
>TRBJ2-5|TRBV7-8
ASSLVGAGVPQETQH
>TRBJ2-5|TRBV4-2
ASSQGPGIVETQY
>TRBJ2-3|TRBV7-2
ASSLEWGRGSTDTQY
>TRBJ1-2|TRBV6-5
ASSYDGQGGYT
>TRBJ2-1|TRBV25-1
ASSWGAHEQF
>TRBJ2-7|TRBV20-1
SAPHPSGGTYYEQY
>TRBJ1-5|TRBV9
ASSVEVWQPQH
>TRBJ1-5|TRBV6-1
ASGSLFLPQH